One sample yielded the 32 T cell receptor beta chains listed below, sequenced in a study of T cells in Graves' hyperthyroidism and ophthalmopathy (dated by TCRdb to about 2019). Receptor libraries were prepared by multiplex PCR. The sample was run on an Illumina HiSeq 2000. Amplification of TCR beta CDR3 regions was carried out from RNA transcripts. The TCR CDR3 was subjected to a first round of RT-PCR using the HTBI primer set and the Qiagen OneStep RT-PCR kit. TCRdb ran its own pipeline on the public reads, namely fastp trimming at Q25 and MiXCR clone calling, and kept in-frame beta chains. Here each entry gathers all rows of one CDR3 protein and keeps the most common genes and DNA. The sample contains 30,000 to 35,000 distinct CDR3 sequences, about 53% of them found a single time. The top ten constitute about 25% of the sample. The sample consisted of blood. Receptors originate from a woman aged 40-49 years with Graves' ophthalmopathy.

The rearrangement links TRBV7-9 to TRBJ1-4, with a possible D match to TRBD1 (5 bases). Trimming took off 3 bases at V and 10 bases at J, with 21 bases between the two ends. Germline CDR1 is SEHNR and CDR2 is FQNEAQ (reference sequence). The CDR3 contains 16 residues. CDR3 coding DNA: TGTGCCAGCAGCTTGGGACCGGAGGTCCCATCCGCAAAACTGTTTTTT. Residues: CASSLGPEVPSAKLFF.

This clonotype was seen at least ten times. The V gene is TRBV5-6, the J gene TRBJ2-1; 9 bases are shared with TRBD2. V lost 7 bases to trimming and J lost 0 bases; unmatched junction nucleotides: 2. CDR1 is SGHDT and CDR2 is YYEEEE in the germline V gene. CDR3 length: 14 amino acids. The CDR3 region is CASYSGSSYNEQFF. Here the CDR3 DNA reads TGTGCCAGCTATAGCGGGAGCTCCTACAATGAGCAGTTCTTC.

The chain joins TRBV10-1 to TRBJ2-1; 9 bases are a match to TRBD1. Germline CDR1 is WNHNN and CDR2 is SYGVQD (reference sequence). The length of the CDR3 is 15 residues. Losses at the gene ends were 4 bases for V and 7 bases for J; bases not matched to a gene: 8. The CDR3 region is CASSARRDRVNEQFF. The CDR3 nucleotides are TGCGCCAGCAGTGCGAGGCGGGACAGGGTGAATGAGCAGTTCTTC.

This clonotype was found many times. The CDR3 region has the DNA TGTGCCAGCGGAGGGACAGGGAAGGTGAATCAGCCCCAGCATTTT. As protein: CASGGTGKVNQPQHF. This chain uses TRBV6-1 with TRBJ1-5; 9 bases are shared with TRBD1. CDR1 is MNHNS, CDR2 SASEGT, per germline. The CDR3 runs to 15 residues. Trimming removed 8 bases from V and 4 bases from J; junction bases left unmatched: 9.

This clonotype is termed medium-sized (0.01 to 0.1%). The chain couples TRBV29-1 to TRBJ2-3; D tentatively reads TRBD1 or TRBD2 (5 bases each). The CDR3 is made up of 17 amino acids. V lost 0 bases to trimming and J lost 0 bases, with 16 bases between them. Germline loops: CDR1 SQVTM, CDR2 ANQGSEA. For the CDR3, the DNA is TGCAGCGTTGAAGAGGCACGGGACGGATTTAGCACAGATACGCAGTATTTT. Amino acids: CSVEEARDGFSTDTQYF.

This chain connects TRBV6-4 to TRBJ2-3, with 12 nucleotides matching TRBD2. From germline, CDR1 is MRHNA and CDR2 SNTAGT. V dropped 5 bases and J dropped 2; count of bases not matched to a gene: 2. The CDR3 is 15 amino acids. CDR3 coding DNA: TGTGCCAGCAGTCCTAGCGGGGGGGCCACAGATACGCAGTATTTT. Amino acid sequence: CASSPSGGATDTQYF.

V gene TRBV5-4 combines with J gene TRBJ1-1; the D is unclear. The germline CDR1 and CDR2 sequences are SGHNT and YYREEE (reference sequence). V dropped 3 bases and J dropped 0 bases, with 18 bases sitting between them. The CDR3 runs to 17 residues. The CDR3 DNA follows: TGTGCCAGCAGCTACACACCATCCAGGACTCTGAACACTGAAGCTTTCTTT. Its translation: CASSYTPSRTLNTEAFF.

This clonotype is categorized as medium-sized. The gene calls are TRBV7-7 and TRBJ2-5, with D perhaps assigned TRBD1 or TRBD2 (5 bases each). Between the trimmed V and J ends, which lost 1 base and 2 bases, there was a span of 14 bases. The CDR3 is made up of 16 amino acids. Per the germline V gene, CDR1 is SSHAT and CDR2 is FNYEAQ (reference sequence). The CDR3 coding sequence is TGTGCCAGCAGCTTAGGGTCCGGGACGCAACAAGAGACCCAGTACTTC. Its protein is CASSLGSGTQQETQYF.

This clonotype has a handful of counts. This CDR3 reads CASSIQGAGANVLTF. The CDR3 nucleotides are TGTGCCAGCTCAATACAGGGGGCTGGGGCCAACGTCCTGACTTTC. The V call is TRBV25-1, the J call TRBJ2-6; 8 bases map to TRBD1. Germline loops: CDR1 MGHDK, CDR2 SYGVNS. The ends lost 8 bases at V and 2 bases at J; junction bases unmatched: 5. The CDR3 sequence is 15 residues long.

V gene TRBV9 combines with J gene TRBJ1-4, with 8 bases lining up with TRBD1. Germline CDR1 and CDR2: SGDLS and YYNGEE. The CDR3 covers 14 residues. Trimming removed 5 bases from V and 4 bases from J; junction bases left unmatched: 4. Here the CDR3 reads CASRAGQGNEKLFF. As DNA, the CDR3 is TGTGCCAGCAGAGCTGGACAGGGTAATGAAAAACTGTTTTTT.

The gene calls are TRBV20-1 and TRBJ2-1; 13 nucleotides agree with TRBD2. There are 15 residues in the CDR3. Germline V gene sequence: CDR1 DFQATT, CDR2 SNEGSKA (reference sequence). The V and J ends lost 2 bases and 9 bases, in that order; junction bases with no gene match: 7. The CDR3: CSARPTGLAGSEQFF. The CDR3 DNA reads TGCAGTGCTAGACCGACGGGACTAGCGGGAAGTGAGCAGTTCTTC.

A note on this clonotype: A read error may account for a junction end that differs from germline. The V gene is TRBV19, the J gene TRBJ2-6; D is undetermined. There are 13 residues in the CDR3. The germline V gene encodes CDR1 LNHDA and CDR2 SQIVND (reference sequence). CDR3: CASSALWQNTEAF. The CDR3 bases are TGTGCCAGTAGTGCCCTCTGGCAGAACACTGAAGCTTTC.

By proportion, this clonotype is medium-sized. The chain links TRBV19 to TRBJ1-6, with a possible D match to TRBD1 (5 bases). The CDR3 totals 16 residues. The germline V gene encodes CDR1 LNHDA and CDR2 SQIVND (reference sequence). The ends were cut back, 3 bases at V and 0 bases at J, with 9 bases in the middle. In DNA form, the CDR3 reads TGTGCCAGTAGTATTGAAGGGGACTCCTATAATTCACCCCTCCACTTT. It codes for CASSIEGDSYNSPLHF. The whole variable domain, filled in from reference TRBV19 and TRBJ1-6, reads DGGITQSPKYLFRKEGQNVTLSCEQNLNHDAMYWYRQDPGQGLRLIYYSQIVNDFQKGDIAEGYSVSREKKESFPLTVTSAQKNPTAFYLCASSIEGDSYNSPLHFGNGTRLTVT.

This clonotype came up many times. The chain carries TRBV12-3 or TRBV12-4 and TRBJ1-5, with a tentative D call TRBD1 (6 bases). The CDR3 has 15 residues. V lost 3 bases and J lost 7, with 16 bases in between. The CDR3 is CASSFSTGSGQPQHF. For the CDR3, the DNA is TGTGCCAGCAGTTTTTCTACAGGGTCCGGGCAGCCCCAGCATTTT.

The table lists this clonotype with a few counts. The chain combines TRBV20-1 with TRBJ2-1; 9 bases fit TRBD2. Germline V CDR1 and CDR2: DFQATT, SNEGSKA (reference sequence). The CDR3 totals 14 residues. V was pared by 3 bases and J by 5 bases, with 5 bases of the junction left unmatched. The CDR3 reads CSASGLAGHNEQFF. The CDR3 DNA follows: TGCAGTGCTAGTGGGCTAGCGGGACACAATGAGCAGTTCTTC.

CDR3 protein: CASSPRDRATEAFF. The CDR3 coding sequence is TGTGCCAGCTCACCCCGGGACAGGGCCACTGAAGCTTTCTTT. The chain employs TRBV25-1 and TRBJ1-1; 9 bases line up with TRBD1. This CDR3 has 14 amino acids. V was pared by 8 bases and J by 4 bases, with 8 bases of the junction left unmatched. Germline lookup yields CDR1 MGHDK and CDR2 SYGVNS.

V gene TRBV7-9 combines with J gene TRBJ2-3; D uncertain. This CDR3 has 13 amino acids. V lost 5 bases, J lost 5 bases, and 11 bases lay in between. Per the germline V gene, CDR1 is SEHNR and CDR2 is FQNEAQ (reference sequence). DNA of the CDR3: TGTGCCAGCAGCGCGCGGAGTCTAGATACGCAGTATTTT. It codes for CASSARSLDTQYF.

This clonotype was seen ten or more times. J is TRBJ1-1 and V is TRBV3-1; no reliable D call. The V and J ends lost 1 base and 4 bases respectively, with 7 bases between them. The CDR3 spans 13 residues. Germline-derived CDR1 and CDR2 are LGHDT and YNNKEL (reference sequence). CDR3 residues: CASSQGHGTEAFF. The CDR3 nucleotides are TGTGCCAGCAGCCAAGGTCACGGCACTGAAGCTTTCTTT.

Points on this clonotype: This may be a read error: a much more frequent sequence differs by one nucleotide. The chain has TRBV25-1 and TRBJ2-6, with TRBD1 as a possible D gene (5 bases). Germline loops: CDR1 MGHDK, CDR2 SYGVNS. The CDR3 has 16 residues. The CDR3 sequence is CASRPTRSSGANVPTF. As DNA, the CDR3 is TGTGCCAGCAGACCGACGAGGTCCTCTGGGGCCAACGTCCCGACTTTC.

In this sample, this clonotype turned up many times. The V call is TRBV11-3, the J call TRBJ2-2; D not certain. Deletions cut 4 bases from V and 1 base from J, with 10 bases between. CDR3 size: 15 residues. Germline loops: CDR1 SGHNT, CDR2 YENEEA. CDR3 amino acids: CASSSVRGNTGELFF. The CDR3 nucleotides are TGTGCCAGCAGCTCCGTCCGTGGGAACACCGGGGAGCTGTTTTTT. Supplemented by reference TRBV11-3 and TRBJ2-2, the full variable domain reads EAGVVQSPRYKIIEKKQPVAFWCNPISGHNTLYWYLQNLGQGPELLIRYENEEAVDDSQLPKDRFSAERLKGVDSTLKIQPAELGDSAVYLCASSSVRGNTGELFFGEGSRLTVL.

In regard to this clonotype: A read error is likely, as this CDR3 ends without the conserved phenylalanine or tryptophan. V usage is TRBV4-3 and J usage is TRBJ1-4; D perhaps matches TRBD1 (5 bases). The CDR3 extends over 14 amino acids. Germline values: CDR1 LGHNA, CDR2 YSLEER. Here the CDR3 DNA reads TGCGCCAGTAGCCAAGCTGGCAGGGCTGAGAAACTGTTTTTA. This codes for CASSQAGRAEKLFL.

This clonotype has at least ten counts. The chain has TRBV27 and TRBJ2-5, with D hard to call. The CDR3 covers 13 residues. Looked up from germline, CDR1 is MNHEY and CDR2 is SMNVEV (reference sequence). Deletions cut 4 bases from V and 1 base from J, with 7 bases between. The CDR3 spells CASSSGFQETQYF. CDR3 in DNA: TGTGCCAGCAGTTCTGGATTCCAAGAGACCCAGTACTTC.

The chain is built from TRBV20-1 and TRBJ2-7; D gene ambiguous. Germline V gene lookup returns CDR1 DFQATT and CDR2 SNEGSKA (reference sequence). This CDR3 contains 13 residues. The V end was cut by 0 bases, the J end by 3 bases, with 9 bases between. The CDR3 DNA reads TGCAGTGCTAGAGATCTCGAAGGCTACGAGCAGTACTTC. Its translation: CSARDLEGYEQYF.

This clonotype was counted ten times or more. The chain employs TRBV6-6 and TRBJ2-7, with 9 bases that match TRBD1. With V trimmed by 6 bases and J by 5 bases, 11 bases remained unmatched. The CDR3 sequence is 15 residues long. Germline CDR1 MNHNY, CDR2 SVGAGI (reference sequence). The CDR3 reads CASRQPGQGVHEQYF. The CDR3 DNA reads TGTGCCAGCAGACAACCGGGACAGGGTGTACACGAGCAGTACTTC.

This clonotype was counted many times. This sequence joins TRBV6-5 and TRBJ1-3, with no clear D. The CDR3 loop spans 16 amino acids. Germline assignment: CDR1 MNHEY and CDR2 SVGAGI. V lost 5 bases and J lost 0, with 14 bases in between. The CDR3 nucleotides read TGTGCCAGCAGTAAAGGACGGATCTTCTCTGGAAACACCATATATTTT. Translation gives CASSKGRIFSGNTIYF.

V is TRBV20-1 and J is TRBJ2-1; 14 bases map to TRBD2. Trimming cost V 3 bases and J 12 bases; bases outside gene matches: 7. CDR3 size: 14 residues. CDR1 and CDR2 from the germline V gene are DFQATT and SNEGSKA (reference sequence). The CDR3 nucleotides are TGCAGTGCTAGTAAGACTAGCGGGGGGGCCAGGCAGTTCTTC. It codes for CSASKTSGGARQFF.

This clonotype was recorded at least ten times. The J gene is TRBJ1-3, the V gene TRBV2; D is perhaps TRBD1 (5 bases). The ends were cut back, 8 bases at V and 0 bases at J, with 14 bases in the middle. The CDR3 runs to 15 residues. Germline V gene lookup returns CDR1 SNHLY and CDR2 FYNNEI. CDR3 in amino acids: CASGPGGRSGNTIYF. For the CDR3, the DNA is TGTGCCAGCGGACCGGGGGGACGCTCTGGAAACACCATATATTTT.

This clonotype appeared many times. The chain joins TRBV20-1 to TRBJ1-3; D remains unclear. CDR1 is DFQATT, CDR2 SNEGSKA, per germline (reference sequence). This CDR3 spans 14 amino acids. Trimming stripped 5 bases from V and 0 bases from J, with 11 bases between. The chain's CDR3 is CSAPDRYSGNTIYF. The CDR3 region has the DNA TGCAGTGCTCCGGACCGTTACTCTGGAAACACCATATATTTT.

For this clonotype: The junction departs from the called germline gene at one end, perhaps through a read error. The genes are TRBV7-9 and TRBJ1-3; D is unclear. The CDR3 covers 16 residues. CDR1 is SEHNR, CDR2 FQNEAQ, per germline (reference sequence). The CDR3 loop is CASSPTTSWTGNTEAF. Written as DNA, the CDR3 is TGTGCCAGCAGCCCAACGACTTCCTGGACGGGGAACACTGAAGCTTTT.

CDR3 amino acids: CASSLDSTIYF. The DNA of the CDR3 is TGTGCCAGCAGCTTGGATAGCACCATATATTTT. The chain links TRBV7-2 to TRBJ1-3; D uncertain. This CDR3 is 11 amino acids long. V lost 3 bases and J 9 bases, leaving 6 bases between the germline ends. Germline V lookup: CDR1 SGHTA, CDR2 FQGNSA. The variable domain in full, with the rest retrieved from reference TRBV7-2 and TRBJ1-3, is GAGVSQSPSNKVTEKGKDVELRCDPISGHTALYWYRQSLGQGLEFLIYFQGNSAPDKSGLPSDRFSAERTGGSVSTLTIQRTQQEDSAVYLCASSLDSTIYFGEGSWLTVV.

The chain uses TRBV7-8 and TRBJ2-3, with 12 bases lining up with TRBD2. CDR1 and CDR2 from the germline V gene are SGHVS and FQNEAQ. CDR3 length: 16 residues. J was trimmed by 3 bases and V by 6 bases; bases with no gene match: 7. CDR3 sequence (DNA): TGTGCCAGCAGTAAAACCGGGACTAGCGGGACAGATACGCAGTATTTT. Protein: CASSKTGTSGTDTQYF.

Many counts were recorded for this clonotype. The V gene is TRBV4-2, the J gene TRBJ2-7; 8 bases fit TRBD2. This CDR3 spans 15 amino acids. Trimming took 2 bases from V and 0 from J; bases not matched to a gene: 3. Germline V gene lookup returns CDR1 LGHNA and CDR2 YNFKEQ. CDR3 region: CASSQPSGGSYEQYF. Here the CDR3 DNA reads TGTGCCAGCAGCCAACCAAGCGGGGGCTCCTACGAGCAGTACTTC.